The TCR beta chain described here comes from a study of T-cell reconstitution after alpha-beta-depleted transplantation in children. This clonotype occurred many times. With 1 base removed from V and 10 bases from J, the gap between germline ends came to 11 bases. The germline gives CDR1 SGHTA, CDR2 FQGNSA. CDR3 length equals 13 residues. Construction of the TCRbeta library involved unique molecular identifiers. TCRdb used MiXCR to reprocess the PCR reads, holding one entry per CDR3 protein. Of about 610,000 distinct CDR3 sequences detected, roughly a tenth appear once; the ten largest clones hold around 4%.

The sample here was PBMCs from the stem cell graft donor, taken from the stem cell graft. The sequence was obtained from a human donor who donated a stem cell graft to a child with acute myeloid leukemia. V and J are TRBV7-2 and TRBJ2-1; possibly TRBD1 for D (6 bases). CDR3 region: CASSLGGPWEQFF. For the CDR3, the DNA is TGTGCCAGCAGCTTAGGGGGGCCGTGGGAGCAGTTCTTC.